The present T cell receptor (beta chain) was sequenced within a study of molecular identifiers for immune sequencing clone quantification. Ten or more counts support this clonotype. Antigen unknown. TCRdb processed the PCR reads anew with MiXCR; each CDR3 protein has one entry. The sample shows about half a million distinct CDR3 sequences, about a fifth of them seen only once. Study results and caveats: Spiked Jurkat TCR RNA equal to one cell could reportedly be picked out among over 850,000 naive cells.

Naive CD8 T cells were sorted, and the gate applied was CD8+CD4-CCR7+CD45RA+. V was clipped by 6 bases and J by 5 bases, with 17 bases between them. The CDR3 runs to 14 residues. CDR1 is MNHEY and CDR2 is SMNVEV in the germline V gene (reference sequence). Sequenced sample: naive CD8+ T cells from blood, with Jurkat cell RNA spiked in. Subset: FACS-sorted CD8+CD4-CCR7+CD45RA+ naive T cells. The clonotype comes from a human donor in good health. Some libraries in this study had Jurkat cell RNA spiked in. The V and J genes are TRBV27 and TRBJ2-7; D perhaps matches TRBD2 (7 bases). The CDR3 nucleotides read TGTGCCAGCAGGCCCGGCGGGGGCACAAACGAGCAGTACTTC. This sequence encodes CASRPGGGTNEQYF.